There are a few counts of the clone carrying this T cell receptor (beta chain). Its antigen is currently unknown. The sample belongs to a study of T cell repertoires in cytomegalovirus infection. Across the study: HLA-C-restricted CMV epitopes, recently identified, and well-studied HLA-B-restricted ones were used by the study.

A single record per CDR3 protein comes from TCRdb applying MiXCR to the reads. The table shows about 830,000 distinct CDR3 sequences, with 32% occurring only once. Whole-study results and caveats: Cumulated frequencies of public TCR beta families served to identify carriers of CMV plus the relevant HLA. Dominating the ex vivo response were TCR beta clonotypes that were CMV-specific and HLA-C-restricted.

CDR3 length equals 13 residues. The germline CDR1 and CDR2 sequences are MNHNY and SVGAGI (reference sequence). V dropped 2 bases and J dropped 4 bases, with 9 bases sitting between them. Sequencing used cultured CD8+ T cells from PBMCs, obtained from culture after CMV antigen stimulation. The chain is built from TRBV6-6 and TRBJ2-7; the D gene is possibly TRBD1 (6 bases). The source is a human donor in good health (CMV status not recorded). Some clones in this sample may be carry-over from other donors' samples. CDR3 in DNA: TGTGCCAGCAGTTACGGGGGCTTTTACGAGCAGTACTTC. Translated, it gives CASSYGGFYEQYF.